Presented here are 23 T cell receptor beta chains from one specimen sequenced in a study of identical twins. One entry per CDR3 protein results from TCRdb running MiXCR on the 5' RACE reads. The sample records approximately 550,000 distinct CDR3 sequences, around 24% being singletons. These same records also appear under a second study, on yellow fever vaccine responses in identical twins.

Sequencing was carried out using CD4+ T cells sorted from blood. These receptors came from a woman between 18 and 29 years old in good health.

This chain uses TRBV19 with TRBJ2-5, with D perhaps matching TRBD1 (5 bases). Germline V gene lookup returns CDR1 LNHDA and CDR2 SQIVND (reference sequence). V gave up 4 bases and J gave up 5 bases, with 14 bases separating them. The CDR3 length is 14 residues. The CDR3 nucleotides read TGTGCCAGTAGTAAAACTCAGGGATGGGAGACCCAGTACTTC. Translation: CASSKTQGWETQYF.

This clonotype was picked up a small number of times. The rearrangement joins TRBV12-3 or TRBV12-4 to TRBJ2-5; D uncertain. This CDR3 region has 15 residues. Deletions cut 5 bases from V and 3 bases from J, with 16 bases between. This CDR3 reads CASSLVGRLEETQYF. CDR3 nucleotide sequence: TGTGCCAGCAGTCTAGTCGGACGTCTCGAAGAGACCCAGTACTTC.

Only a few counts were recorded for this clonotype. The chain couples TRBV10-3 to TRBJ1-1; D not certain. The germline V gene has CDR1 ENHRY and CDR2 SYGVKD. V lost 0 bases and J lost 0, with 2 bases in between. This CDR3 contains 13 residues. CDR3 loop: CAISESVNTEAFF. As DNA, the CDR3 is TGTGCCATCAGTGAGTCGGTGAACACTGAAGCTTTCTTT.

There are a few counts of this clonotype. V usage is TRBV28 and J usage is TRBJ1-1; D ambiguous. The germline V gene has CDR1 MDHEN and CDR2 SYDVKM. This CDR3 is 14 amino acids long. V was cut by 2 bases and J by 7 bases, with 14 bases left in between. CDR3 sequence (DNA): TGTGCCAGCAGTTTAGGACCGGGTCCCAATGAAGCTTTCTTT. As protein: CASSLGPGPNEAFF.

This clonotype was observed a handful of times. CDR3: CASSPDRYNEQFF. Written as DNA, the CDR3 is TGCGCCAGCAGCCCGGATCGATACAATGAGCAGTTCTTC. The chain joins TRBV5-1 to TRBJ2-1; D ambiguous. Germline V CDR1 and CDR2: SGHRS, YFSETQ. CDR3 length equals 13 residues. With 4 bases removed from V and 4 bases from J, the gap between germline ends came to 9 bases.

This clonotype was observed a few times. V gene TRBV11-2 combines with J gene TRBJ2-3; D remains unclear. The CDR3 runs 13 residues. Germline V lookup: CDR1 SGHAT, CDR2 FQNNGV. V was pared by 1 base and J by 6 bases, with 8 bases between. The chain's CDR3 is CASSLGAMDTQYF. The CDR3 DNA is TGTGCCAGCAGCTTAGGAGCAATGGATACGCAGTATTTT.

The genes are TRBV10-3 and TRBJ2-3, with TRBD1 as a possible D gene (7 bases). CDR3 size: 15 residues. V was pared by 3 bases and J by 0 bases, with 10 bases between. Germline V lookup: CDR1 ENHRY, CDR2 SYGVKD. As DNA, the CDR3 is TGTGCCATCAGTGACGGGGGACAGAGCACAGATACGCAGTATTTT. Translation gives CAISDGGQSTDTQYF.

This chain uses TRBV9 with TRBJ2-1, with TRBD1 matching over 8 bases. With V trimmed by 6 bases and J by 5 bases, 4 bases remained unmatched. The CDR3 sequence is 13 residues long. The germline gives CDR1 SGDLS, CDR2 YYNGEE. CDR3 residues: CASKGQDHNEQFF. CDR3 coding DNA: TGTGCCAGCAAGGGACAGGATCACAATGAGCAGTTCTTC.

The DNA of the CDR3 is TGCGCCAGCAGCTCGAGACCCGGGGAGCTGTTTTTT. This encodes CASSSRPGELFF. The chain joins TRBV5-1 to TRBJ2-2, with no clear D. Trimming took 3 bases from V and 6 from J, leaving 6 bases between them. Germline V gives CDR1 SGHRS, CDR2 YFSETQ. The CDR3 is made up of 12 amino acids.

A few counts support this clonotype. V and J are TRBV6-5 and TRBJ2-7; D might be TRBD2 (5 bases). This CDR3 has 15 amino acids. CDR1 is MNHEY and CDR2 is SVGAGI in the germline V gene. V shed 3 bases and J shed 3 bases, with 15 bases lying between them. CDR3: CASSYASLPYYEQYF. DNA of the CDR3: TGTGCCAGCAGTTATGCTAGCCTCCCCTACTACGAGCAGTACTTC.

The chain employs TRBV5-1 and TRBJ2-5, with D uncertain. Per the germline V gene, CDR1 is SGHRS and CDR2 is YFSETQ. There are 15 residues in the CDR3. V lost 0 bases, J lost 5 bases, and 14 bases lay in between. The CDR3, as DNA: TGCGCCAGCAGCTTGGCCGGACCATCACGGGAGACCCAGTACTTC. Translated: CASSLAGPSRETQYF. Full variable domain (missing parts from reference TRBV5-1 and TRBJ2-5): KAGVTQTPRYLIKTRGQQVTLSCSPISGHRSVSWYQQTPGQGLQFLFEYFSETQRNKGNFPGRFSGRQFSNSRSEMNVSTLELGDSALYLCASSLAGPSRETQYFGPGTRLLVL.

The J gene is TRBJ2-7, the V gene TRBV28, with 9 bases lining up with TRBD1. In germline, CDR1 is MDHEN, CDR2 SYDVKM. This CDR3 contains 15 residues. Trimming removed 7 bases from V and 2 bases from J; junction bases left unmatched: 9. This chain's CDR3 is CASMPLGQGAYEQYF. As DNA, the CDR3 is TGTGCCAGCATGCCACTGGGACAGGGTGCCTACGAGCAGTACTTC.

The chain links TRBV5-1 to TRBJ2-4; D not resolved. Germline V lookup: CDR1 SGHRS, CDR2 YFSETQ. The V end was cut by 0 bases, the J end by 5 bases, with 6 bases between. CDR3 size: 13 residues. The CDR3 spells CASSLASENIQYF. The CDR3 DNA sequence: TGCGCCAGCAGCTTGGCCTCGGAAAACATTCAGTACTTC.

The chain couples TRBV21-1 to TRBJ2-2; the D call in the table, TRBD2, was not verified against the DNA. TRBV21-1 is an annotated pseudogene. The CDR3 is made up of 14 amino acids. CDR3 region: CASPGPPNTGELFF. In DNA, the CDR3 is TGTGCCAGCCCAGGGCCGCCGAACACCGGGGAGCTGTTTTTT.

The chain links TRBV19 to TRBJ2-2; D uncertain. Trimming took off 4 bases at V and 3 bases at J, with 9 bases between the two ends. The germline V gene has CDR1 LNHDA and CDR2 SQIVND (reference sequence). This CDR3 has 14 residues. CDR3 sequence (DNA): TGTGCCAGTAGTAAAGACTCCTACACCGGGGAGCTGTTTTTT. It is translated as CASSKDSYTGELFF.

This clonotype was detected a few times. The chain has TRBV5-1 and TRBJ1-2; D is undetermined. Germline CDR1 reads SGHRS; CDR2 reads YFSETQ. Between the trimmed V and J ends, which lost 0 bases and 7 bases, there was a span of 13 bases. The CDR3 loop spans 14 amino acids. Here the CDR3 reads CASSLGEGISGYTF. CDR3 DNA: TGCGCCAGCAGCTTGGGTGAGGGTATCTCTGGCTACACCTTC.

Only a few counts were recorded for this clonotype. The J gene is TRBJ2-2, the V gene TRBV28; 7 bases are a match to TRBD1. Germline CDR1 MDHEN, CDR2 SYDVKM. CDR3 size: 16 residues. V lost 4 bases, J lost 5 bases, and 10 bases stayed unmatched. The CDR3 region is CASSSQGLGVTGELFF. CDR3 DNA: TGTGCCAGCAGTTCACAGGGGTTGGGGGTAACCGGGGAGCTGTTTTTT.

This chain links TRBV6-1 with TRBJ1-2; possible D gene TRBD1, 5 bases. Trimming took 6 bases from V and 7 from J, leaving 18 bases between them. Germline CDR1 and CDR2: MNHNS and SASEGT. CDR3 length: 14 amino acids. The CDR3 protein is CASSPSGRDGGYTF. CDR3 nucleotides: TGTGCCAGCAGCCCTAGCGGCAGGGATGGTGGCTACACCTTC.

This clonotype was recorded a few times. As DNA, the CDR3 is TGTGCCAGCAGTTTGGGGACGGGCGAGCAGTACTTC. This codes for CASSLGTGEQYF. V is TRBV12-3 or TRBV12-4 and J is TRBJ2-7; either TRBD1 or TRBD2 may supply D (5 bases each). Trimming removed 3 bases at V and 6 bases at J, with 9 bases between. The CDR3 runs 12 residues.

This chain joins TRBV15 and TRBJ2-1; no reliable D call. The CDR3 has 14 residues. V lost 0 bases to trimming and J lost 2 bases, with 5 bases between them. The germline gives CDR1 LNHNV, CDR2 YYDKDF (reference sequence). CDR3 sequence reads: CATSRDHAYNEQFF. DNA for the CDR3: TGTGCCACCAGCAGAGACCACGCCTACAATGAGCAGTTCTTC.

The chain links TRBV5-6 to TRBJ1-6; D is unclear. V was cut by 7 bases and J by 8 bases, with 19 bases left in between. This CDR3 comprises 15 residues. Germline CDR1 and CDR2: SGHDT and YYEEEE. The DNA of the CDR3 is TGTGCCAGCCGAACAGCGAATTGGCCAGATTCACCCCTCCACTTT. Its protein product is CASRTANWPDSPLHF.

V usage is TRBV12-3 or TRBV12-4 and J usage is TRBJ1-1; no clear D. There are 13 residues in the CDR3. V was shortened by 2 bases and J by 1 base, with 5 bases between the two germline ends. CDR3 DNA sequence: TGTGCCAGCAGTTTATTACAGAACACTGAAGCTTTCTTT. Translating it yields CASSLLQNTEAFF.

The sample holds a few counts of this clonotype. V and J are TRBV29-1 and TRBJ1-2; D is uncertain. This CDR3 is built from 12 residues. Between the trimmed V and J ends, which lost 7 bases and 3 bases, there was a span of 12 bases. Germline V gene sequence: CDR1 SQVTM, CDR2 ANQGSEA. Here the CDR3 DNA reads TGCAGCGGGTCTGAGGGATACTATGGCTACACCTTC. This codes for CSGSEGYYGYTF.